The text below deals with one T cell receptor (beta chain). This entry comes from a study of shared T cell receptors in the human thymus. Sequenced by immunoSEQ multiplex PCR; TCRdb stores in-frame clones only, minus some. The sample holds hundreds of thousands of clones; around 78% are singletons and the top ten take roughly 0.013%. V was cut by 1 base and J by 1 base, with 10 bases left in between. Germline loops: CDR1 SEHNR, CDR2 FQNEAQ (reference sequence). CDR3 length equals 15 residues. The same data also contributed to another study, on human thymus T cells. That study adds: Obtained as resections during corrective heart surgery, the thymus tissue was then studied. Seemingly biased V and J gene usage marked thymic and blood repertoires.

Sequencing input: thymocytes. This TCR derives from a boy less than two years old with a congenital heart defect. The chain couples TRBV7-9 to TRBJ1-1; D not certain. The CDR3 spells CASSLVPLENTEAFF. The DNA for the CDR3 is TGTGCCAGCAGCTTAGTCCCACTAGAGAACACTGAAGCTTTCTTT.